This T cell receptor beta chain originates from a study of blood T cell repertoires in COVID-19. About the study: Some COVID-19 samples were acute and others convalescent; all came from the United States, Italy and Spain. The cDNA or gDNA used as material had been derived from T cells, B-cell-depleted T cells, or PBMCs.

Original processing methods: Reference gene primer amplification gave nucleated cell count estimates. Libraries were prepared by immunoSEQ multiplex PCR; TCRdb keeps only in-frame clonotypes and omits some of them. V, J and clone size are those of that table, while D and trimming were read from the DNA. The sample consists of around 620,000 clones, approximately 90% of them appearing once. The TCR sequence derives from a woman between 18 and 29 years old with acute or convalescent COVID-19. The sample consisted of peripheral blood.

The CDR3 here is CASSLSGTGTGELFF. The CDR3 DNA follows: TGTGCCAGCAGTTTATCTGGGACAGGGACCGGGGAGCTGTTTTTT. The chain combines TRBV27 with TRBJ2-2, with TRBD1 identical over 9 bases. J was trimmed by 5 bases and V by 0 bases; bases with no gene match: 1. CDR3 size: 15 residues. CDR1 MNHEY and CDR2 SMNVEV come from the germline V gene (reference sequence).